The clone carrying this T cell receptor beta chain was seen only a few times. Antigen specificity is unknown. TCRdb's table, derived via immunoSEQ multiplex PCR, lists solely in-frame clones and lacks some. Of some 16,000 clones in the sample, around 89% are singletons; the top ten hold 25% to 30%. The CDR3 extends over 16 amino acids. Germline CDR1 reads SEHNR; CDR2 reads FQNEAQ (reference sequence). Germline trimming cut 4 bases from V and 7 bases from J; bases unmatched to any gene: 12. These data come from a study of T cells in localized non-small cell lung cancer. Study-level findings and limits: The study linked higher blood T cell density to longer overall survival. Adjacent uninvolved lung had the highest clonality, suggesting focused antigen responses.

The TCR was taken from a female donor older than 55 with stage III squamous cell lung carcinoma. The rearrangement links TRBV7-9 to TRBJ2-1, with TRBD1 identical over 8 bases. The material sequenced was peripheral blood, taken before any cancer treatment. The CDR3 DNA is TGTGCCAGCAGCTCATTATTAGGACAGGGACTTAATGAGCAGTTCTTC. The encoded protein is CASSSLLGQGLNEQFF. The full variable domain, rest sourced from reference TRBV7-9 and TRBJ2-1, is DTGVSQNPRHKITKRGQNVTFRCDPISEHNRLYWYRQTLGQGPEFLTYFQNEAQLEKSRLLSDRFSAERPKGSFSTLEIQRTEQGDSAMYLCASSSLLGQGLNEQFFGPGTRLTVL.